This T cell receptor (beta chain) was identified in a study of blood T cell repertoires in COVID-19. Study in general: PBMCs, B-cell-depleted T cells, or T cells were the source of the cDNA or gDNA that made up the material.

Study processing details: Using reference gene primer amplification, nucleated cell counts were estimated. This table comes from immunoSEQ multiplex PCR, and its TCRdb copy is limited to in-frame clones, with some not included. That table supplies the V and J calls and clone size; D and trimming were determined from the DNA. Among under 300,000 clones listed, around 85% were seen once. V lost 3 bases to trimming and J lost 3 bases; unmatched junction nucleotides: 3. Looked up from germline, CDR1 is KGHDR and CDR2 is SFDVKD. The CDR3 spans 14 residues. Sequencing was done on a sample of peripheral blood. The source is a man between 60 and 75 years old with acute or convalescent COVID-19. V usage is TRBV24-1 and J usage is TRBJ2-7, with 8 bases fitting TRBD1. The CDR3 coding sequence is TGTGCCACCAGTGATGGGACAGGTAACTACGAGCAGTACTTC. The encoded protein is CATSDGTGNYEQYF.